These 18 T cell receptor beta chains were sequenced from one sample in a study of blood T cell repertoires in COVID-19. Clones were read by immunoSEQ multiplex PCR, and TCRdb kept only the in-frame ones, dropping some. The top ten hold approximately 8% of the sample, which has 150,000 to 200,000 clones, roughly 87% seen once. The sample comprised peripheral blood. These receptors were obtained from a woman between 65 and 79 years old with COVID-19, enrolled during active disease.

DNA of the CDR3: TGTGCCAGCAGCTTTCTCCAGGCCTTCTCCTACGAGCAGTACTTC. Protein: CASSFLQAFSYEQYF. The genes are TRBV7-9 and TRBJ2-7; D uncertain. V lost 3 bases and J 0 bases, leaving 12 bases between the germline ends. The V gene's germline CDR1 is SEHNR and CDR2 FQNEAQ (reference sequence). This CDR3 contains 15 residues.

This clone has just one count. This chain uses TRBV10-3 with TRBJ2-1; perhaps TRBD1 as D (7 bases). Germline lookup yields CDR1 ENHRY and CDR2 SYGVKD. The CDR3 consists of 16 residues. Trimming took 2 bases from V and 8 from J, leaving 19 bases between them. The CDR3: CAISERGTFRGHEQFF. Written as DNA, the CDR3 is TGTGCCATCAGTGAGCGGGGGACTTTTAGGGGGCATGAGCAGTTCTTC.

This chain connects TRBV20-1 to TRBJ2-7, with D maybe TRBD2 (6 bases). Per the germline V gene, CDR1 is DFQATT and CDR2 is SNEGSKA (reference sequence). The CDR3 loop spans 11 amino acids. V was clipped by 3 bases and J by 3 bases, with 6 bases between them. The CDR3 protein is CSASGSYEQYF. The CDR3 bases are TGCAGTGCTAGCGGGAGCTACGAGCAGTACTTC.

This chain uses TRBV3-1 (or the pseudogene TRBV3-2) with TRBJ1-6, with D maybe TRBD1 (6 bases). The CDR3 contains 14 residues. Germline CDR1 and CDR2: LGHDT and YNNKEL (reference sequence). Trimming pared 4 bases from V and 10 bases from J, leaving 14 bases between. CDR3 nucleotides: TGTGCCAGCAGCCTCATCAGGGGCGGGTCACCCCTCCACTTT. This gives the protein CASSLIRGGSPLHF.

The gene calls are TRBV5-5 and TRBJ1-6; the match to TRBD1 covers 9 bases. There are 16 residues in the CDR3. From germline, CDR1 is SGHKS and CDR2 YYEKEE (reference sequence). J was trimmed by 7 bases and V by 1 base; bases with no gene match: 6. CDR3 nucleotide sequence: TGTGCCAGCAGCTTGCCAAACGGACAGGGGAATTCACCCCTCCACTTT. Encoded protein: CASSLPNGQGNSPLHF.

The genes are TRBV7-2 and TRBJ2-2, with TRBD2 matching 7 bases. CDR3 length: 16 residues. V trimming: 1 base; J trimming: 3 bases; junction bases outside the gene matches: 5. The germline gives CDR1 SGHTA, CDR2 FQGNSA. The CDR3 DNA follows: TGTGCCAGCAGCTTAGTAGGACTAGGGTACACCGGGGAGCTGTTTTTT. Translating it yields CASSLVGLGYTGELFF.

The gene calls are TRBV7-9 and TRBJ2-1; no clear D. This CDR3 spans 12 amino acids. Trimming shortened V by 0 bases and J by 7 bases, and 4 bases separated the two germline ends. The germline CDR1 and CDR2 sequences are SEHNR and FQNEAQ (reference sequence). CDR3 region: CASSLARNEQFF. DNA of the CDR3: TGTGCCAGCAGCTTAGCGCGTAATGAGCAGTTCTTC.

The rearrangement links TRBV19 to TRBJ2-1, with 11 bases identical to TRBD2. Germline V lookup: CDR1 LNHDA, CDR2 SQIVND (reference sequence). This CDR3 contains 15 residues. V lost 5 bases and J lost 10; bases outside the gene matches: 10. CDR3 nucleotides: TGTGCCAGTAGTGCCCTTAGCGGGAGGGCCGGAGAGCAGTTCTTC. Protein sequence: CASSALSGRAGEQFF.

In DNA, the CDR3 is TGCAGTGCTAGTGCGGGGTTGATAACTGAGCAGTTCTTC. Its translation is CSASAGLITEQFF. The chain has TRBV20-1 and TRBJ2-1; TRBD2 might be the D (6 bases). Germline V gene data show CDR1 as DFQATT and CDR2 as SNEGSKA (reference sequence). Deletions cut 3 bases from V and 9 bases from J, with 15 bases between. This CDR3 has 13 residues.

The V and J genes are TRBV5-1 and TRBJ2-3; a weak D match, TRBD2 (6 bases). The CDR3 runs to 14 residues. Germline-derived CDR1 and CDR2 are SGHRS and YFSETQ. V was shortened by 0 bases and J by 4 bases, with 9 bases between the two germline ends. The CDR3 DNA follows: TGCGCCAGCAGCTTGGCTAGCGCACCAGATACGCAGTATTTT. It specifies CASSLASAPDTQYF.

The chain links TRBV9 to TRBJ1-2; D perhaps matches TRBD1 (5 bases). The CDR3 runs 15 residues. In germline, CDR1 is SGDLS, CDR2 YYNGEE. Trimming removed 0 bases from V and 5 bases from J, with 14 bases in between. CDR3 residues: CASSVAPGPQYGYTF. In nucleotides, the CDR3 is TGTGCCAGCAGCGTAGCCCCAGGGCCTCAATATGGCTACACCTTC. Full variable domain (rest looked up from reference TRBV9 and TRBJ1-2): DSGVTQTPKHLITATGQRVTLRCSPRSGDLSVYWYQQSLDQGLQFLIQYYNGEERAKGNILERFSAQQFPDLHSELNLSSLELGDSALYFCASSVAPGPQYGYTFGSGTRLTVV.

V gene TRBV5-1 combines with J gene TRBJ2-2, with D possibly matching TRBD2 (6 bases). V lost 0 bases and J 6 bases, leaving 12 bases between the germline ends. The CDR3 loop spans 15 amino acids. Germline assignment: CDR1 SGHRS and CDR2 YFSETQ. CDR3 nucleotide sequence: TGCGCCAGCAGCTTGGAAAGGCCGGGGGCCGGGGAGCTGTTTTTT. This gives the protein CASSLERPGAGELFF.

This chain uses TRBV2 with TRBJ1-2, with 10 bases identical to TRBD1. Trimming took 0 bases from V and 8 from J; bases not matched to a gene: 3. The CDR3 contains 14 residues. Germline CDR1 reads SNHLY; CDR2 reads FYNNEI. CDR3: CASSEAGQGSGYTF. CDR3 coding DNA: TGTGCCAGCAGTGAAGCGGGACAGGGGAGCGGCTACACCTTC. Together with reference TRBV2 and TRBJ1-2, the CDR3 gives the full variable domain: EPEVTQTPSHQVTQMGQEVILRCVPISNHLYFYWYRQILGQKVEFLVSFYNNEISEKSEIFDDQFSVERPDGSNFTLKIRSTKLEDSAMYFCASSEAGQGSGYTFGSGTRLTVV.

This chain connects TRBV18 to TRBJ2-5; no definite D call. The CDR3 length is 13 residues. Trimming took off 6 bases at V and 4 bases at J, with 12 bases between the two ends. Germline V gives CDR1 KGHSH, CDR2 LQKENI. The CDR3 loop reads CASSPDLLETQYF. The CDR3 nucleotides read TGTGCCAGCTCGCCCGACTTACTAGAGACCCAGTACTTC.

The CDR3 nucleotides are TGTGCCAGCAGTTCCTCCTCGGGGAGCTCCTACAATGAGCAGTTCTTC. Translation gives CASSSSSGSSYNEQFF. The chain employs TRBV28 and TRBJ2-1; D perhaps matches TRBD2 (5 bases). Germline V gives CDR1 MDHEN, CDR2 SYDVKM. Trimming shortened V by 4 bases and J by 0 bases, and 13 bases separated the two germline ends. There are 16 residues in the CDR3.

This clone is a singleton in its sample. CDR3 amino acids: CASSTDRGDGYTF. For the CDR3, the DNA is TGTGCCAGCAGCACCGACAGGGGGGATGGCTACACCTTC. The chain links TRBV9 to TRBJ1-2; 9 bases are shared with TRBD1. V gave up 4 bases and J gave up 6 bases; unmatched junction bases: 4. The CDR3 covers 13 residues. From germline, CDR1 is SGDLS and CDR2 YYNGEE. The full variable domain, in which reference TRBV9 and TRBJ1-2 provide the parts outside the CDR3, is DSGVTQTPKHLITATGQRVTLRCSPRSGDLSVYWYQQSLDQGLQFLIQYYNGEERAKGNILERFSAQQFPDLHSELNLSSLELGDSALYFCASSTDRGDGYTFGSGTRLTVV.

V gene TRBV2 combines with J gene TRBJ1-1; TRBD1 matches at 11 bases. The V and J ends lost 7 bases and 5 bases, in that order; junction bases with no gene match: 18. The germline gives CDR1 SNHLY, CDR2 FYNNEI. The CDR3 runs to 18 residues. CDR3 nucleotides: TGTGCCAGCAACGGACAGACGGACAGGGGGCGAGGAAGGACTGAAGCTTTCTTT. Translation gives CASNGQTDRGRGRTEAFF.

The chain couples TRBV7-2 to TRBJ2-5; 8 nucleotides line up with TRBD2. The CDR3 length is 15 residues. After removal of 1 base from V and 3 bases from J, the junction contained 4 bases not matched to a gene. The germline CDR1 and CDR2 sequences are SGHTA and FQGNSA. The DNA for the CDR3 is TGTGCCAGCAGCTTAGATCCCGGGAGGGAAGAGACCCAGTACTTC. It codes for CASSLDPGREETQYF.